These 9 T cell receptor beta chains were all obtained from the same sample, sequenced in a study of blood T cell repertoires in COVID-19. TCRdb's table, derived via immunoSEQ multiplex PCR, lists solely in-frame clones and lacks some. The sample records about 220,000 clones, 80% to 90% being singletons. The specimen was PBMCs or T cells enriched from blood (not recorded which). These receptor sequences come from a woman in her forties or fifties with acute COVID-19.

The CDR3 sequence: CASSPYRGGVQPQHF. The CDR3 DNA reads as TGTGCCAGCAGTCCATACAGGGGCGGGGTTCAGCCCCAGCATTTT. The V and J genes are TRBV6-5 and TRBJ1-5; 7 nucleotides agree with TRBD1. The trim removed 5 bases at V and 6 bases at J, leaving 10 bases unmatched. CDR3 length equals 15 residues. Per the germline V gene, CDR1 is MNHEY and CDR2 is SVGAGI.

The genes are TRBV18 and TRBJ1-2; D remains unclear. The CDR3 spans 18 residues. The germline CDR1 and CDR2 sequences are KGHSH and LQKENI. The V and J ends lost 0 bases and 0 bases respectively, with 17 bases between them. The CDR3: CASSPPSGAPTSNYGYTF. CDR3 in DNA: TGTGCCAGCTCACCACCGAGCGGTGCACCTACTTCTAACTATGGCTACACCTTC.

V is TRBV28 and J is TRBJ1-5, with D hard to call. CDR1 and CDR2 from the germline V gene are MDHEN and SYDVKM. The CDR3 loop spans 14 amino acids. The V and J ends lost 4 bases and 2 bases respectively, with 9 bases between them. The chain's CDR3 is CASSSPAGNQPQHF. The CDR3, as DNA: TGTGCCAGCAGTTCCCCTGCGGGCAATCAGCCCCAGCATTTT.

The rearrangement links TRBV25-1 to TRBJ2-1, with 8 bases that match TRBD1. Germline V gives CDR1 MGHDK, CDR2 SYGVNS. V gave up 4 bases and J gave up 10 bases; unmatched junction bases: 12. The CDR3 covers 15 residues. The CDR3 sequence: CASSGTGNLDLEQFF. CDR3 in DNA: TGTGCCAGCAGTGGGACAGGGAACCTCGATTTGGAGCAGTTCTTC.

The chain links TRBV27 to TRBJ1-3, with D unclear. Germline CDR1 is MNHEY and CDR2 is SMNVEV (reference sequence). The CDR3 has 20 amino acids. V lost 2 bases and J 2 bases, leaving 25 bases between the germline ends. The CDR3 DNA follows: TGTGCCAGCAGTTTACCGGAGGTGAGGGTTCTTAATAGAGCTGGAAACACCATATATTTT. This codes for CASSLPEVRVLNRAGNTIYF.

CDR3 sequence reads: CASSHAGTSGLNEQFF. DNA of the CDR3: TGTGCCAGCAGCCACGCCGGGACTAGCGGCCTCAATGAGCAGTTCTTC. The chain joins TRBV3-1 (or the pseudogene TRBV3-2) to TRBJ2-1; 11 bases line up with TRBD2. The CDR3 is 16 residues long. The V and J ends lost 3 bases and 6 bases, in that order; junction bases with no gene match: 7. Germline-derived CDR1 and CDR2 are LGHDT and YNNKEL (reference sequence).

The gene calls are TRBV6-5 and TRBJ1-2; 7 positions match TRBD1. With V trimmed by 4 bases and J by 4 bases, 12 bases remained unmatched. CDR3 length equals 16 residues. The germline V gene has CDR1 MNHEY and CDR2 SVGAGI. The CDR3 is CASSSRRTGVLYGYTF. The CDR3 DNA sequence: TGTGCCAGCAGTTCTCGTCGGACAGGAGTTCTCTATGGCTACACCTTC.

V is TRBV11-2 and J is TRBJ1-2; no reliable D call. Germline lookup yields CDR1 SGHAT and CDR2 FQNNGV. Trimming cost V 2 bases and J 4 bases, with 8 bases left between them. The CDR3 spans 13 residues. In nucleotides, the CDR3 is TGTGCCAGCAGCTTAAACGGGGTCTATGGCTACACCTTC. It is translated as CASSLNGVYGYTF.

The J gene is TRBJ1-2, the V gene TRBV7-2; the D gene is possibly TRBD1 (6 bases). This CDR3 contains 15 residues. V was cut by 5 bases and J by 3 bases, with 16 bases left in between. Germline V CDR1 and CDR2: SGHTA, FQGNSA. The CDR3 reads CASSLYRGTHYGYTF. The CDR3 DNA reads as TGTGCCAGCAGCCTCTATAGGGGGACACACTATGGCTACACCTTC.